These 19 T cell receptor beta chains were all obtained from the same sample, sequenced in a study of follicular helper T cells after annual influenza vaccination. Time point here: 2015-2016 season, pre-vaccination. The table came from immunoSEQ multiplex PCR; TCRdb's copy has only in-frame clones and leaves some out. The data show thousands of clones, approximately 78% seen once. This specimen was CXCR5- memory CD4+ T cells sorted from blood, taken on the day of influenza vaccination. These receptors originate from an adult who received the influenza vaccine.

The chain combines TRBV2 with TRBJ2-3, with TRBD2 matching over 9 bases. The V gene end was trimmed by 7 bases and the J gene end by 5 bases; junction bases not matched to a gene: 16. This CDR3 is built from 17 residues. Germline V gene data show CDR1 as SNHLY and CDR2 as FYNNEI. This CDR3 is CASTGGGALPAQDTQYF. As DNA, the CDR3 is TGTGCCAGCACAGGCGGGGGGGCCTTACCCGCACAAGATACGCAGTATTTT.

The chain is built from TRBV6-1 and TRBJ1-2; no firm D call. This CDR3 is 14 amino acids long. The V gene lost 2 bases and the J gene lost 2 bases, with 9 bases spanning the gap. In germline, CDR1 is MNHNS, CDR2 SASEGT. As DNA, the CDR3 is TGTGCCAGCAGTGAACACTCGACCAACTATGGCTACACCTTC. This encodes CASSEHSTNYGYTF.

The chain links TRBV5-4 to TRBJ2-2, with 7 bases identical to TRBD2. The germline gives CDR1 SGHNT, CDR2 YYREEE (reference sequence). The CDR3 sequence is 16 residues long. The V and J ends lost 6 bases and 0 bases, in that order; junction bases with no gene match: 8. The CDR3 coding sequence is TGTGCCAGCACCCGGGGGGACCGCTCGAACACCGGGGAGCTGTTTTTT. This codes for CASTRGDRSNTGELFF.

CDR3 protein: CASSSSRGRGTDTQYF. For the CDR3, the DNA is TGTGCCAGCAGCTCTAGTAGGGGGCGGGGAACAGATACGCAGTATTTT. The chain combines TRBV9 with TRBJ2-3; perhaps TRBD1 as D (7 bases). Germline CDR1 is SGDLS and CDR2 is YYNGEE. The CDR3 contains 16 residues. V lost 4 bases and J lost 3, with 18 bases in between.

This sequence joins TRBV27 and TRBJ1-1; tentatively, D is TRBD1 (6 bases). Germline values: CDR1 MNHEY, CDR2 SMNVEV (reference sequence). V was cut by 6 bases and J by 4 bases, with 15 bases left in between. CDR3 length: 14 residues. The CDR3 reads CASRRGAFSTEAFF. Written as DNA, the CDR3 is TGTGCCAGCAGAAGGGGGGCGTTTAGCACTGAAGCTTTCTTT.

The CDR3 DNA reads TGTGCCAGCAGCTTAGGGCAGACTAATTCACCCCTCCACTTT. Translated: CASSLGQTNSPLHF. The chain employs TRBV7-2 and TRBJ1-6; D unresolved. Per the germline V gene, CDR1 is SGHTA and CDR2 is FQGNSA. V shed 1 base and J shed 6 bases, with 7 bases lying between them. The CDR3 is 14 amino acids.

This clone was seen a single time. The chain combines TRBV19 with TRBJ2-1; the D gene is possibly TRBD1 (7 bases). The CDR3 contains 15 residues. Trimming stripped 4 bases from V and 2 bases from J, with 12 bases between. CDR1 is LNHDA and CDR2 is SQIVND in the germline V gene (reference sequence). The CDR3 bases are TGTGCCAGTAGTAGAGCAGGGGGGACCTACAATGAGCAGTTCTTC. The encoded protein is CASSRAGGTYNEQFF.

This sequence joins TRBV7-3 and TRBJ2-5, with TRBD2 identical over 10 bases. Germline V CDR1 and CDR2: SGHTA, FQGTGA. V lost 4 bases to trimming and J lost 1 base; unmatched junction nucleotides: 12. This CDR3 is 18 amino acids long. CDR3 sequence (DNA): TGTGCCAGCAGCTCCAAGGAGCCGGGACTAGCGAGCCAAGAGACCCAGTACTTC. Encoded protein: CASSSKEPGLASQETQYF.

This rearrangement joins TRBV19 to TRBJ1-4; 10 bases fit TRBD1. CDR3 length equals 17 residues. The germline V gene has CDR1 LNHDA and CDR2 SQIVND (reference sequence). Losses at the gene ends were 0 bases for V and 6 bases for J; bases not matched to a gene: 7. As DNA, the CDR3 is TGTGCCAGTAGTATAGACCTCGCCGGGACAGGGGATGAAAAACTGTTTTTT. Its protein product is CASSIDLAGTGDEKLFF.

The chain links TRBV7-3 to TRBJ1-2; D unclear. This CDR3 contains 12 residues. V was shortened by 4 bases and J by 6 bases, with 9 bases between the two germline ends. The germline gives CDR1 SGHTA, CDR2 FQGTGA. This chain's CDR3 is CASSSGSDGYTF. The DNA for the CDR3 is TGTGCCAGCAGCTCGGGGTCTGATGGCTACACCTTC.

The rearrangement links TRBV5-1 to TRBJ2-1, with D possibly being TRBD1 (5 bases). Germline values: CDR1 SGHRS, CDR2 YFSETQ. The CDR3 is 16 residues long. V lost 7 bases and J 0 bases, leaving 17 bases between the germline ends. The chain's CDR3 is CASRRFQGYSYNEQFF. The CDR3 DNA reads TGCGCCAGCCGTCGGTTCCAGGGATACTCCTACAATGAGCAGTTCTTC.

The chain carries TRBV2 and TRBJ1-1, with TRBD1 matching over 9 bases. The trim removed 5 bases at V and 5 bases at J, leaving 6 bases unmatched. The CDR3 is 14 residues long. CDR1 and CDR2 from the germline V gene are SNHLY and FYNNEI. The CDR3 is CASSNTQGATEAFF. DNA of the CDR3: TGTGCCAGCAGTAATACACAGGGGGCTACTGAAGCTTTCTTT.

This sequence joins TRBV25-1 and TRBJ2-7; tentative D call: TRBD2 (5 bases). V dropped 5 bases and J dropped 2 bases, with 16 bases sitting between them. The CDR3 has 15 amino acids. CDR1 is MGHDK and CDR2 is SYGVNS in the germline V gene. The CDR3 DNA reads TGTGCCAGCAGTCCTCAAAACCGGGGTACCTACGAGCAGTACTTC. Its protein is CASSPQNRGTYEQYF.

The J gene is TRBJ1-2, the V gene TRBV19; possibly TRBD1 for D (5 bases). V was shortened by 0 bases and J by 8 bases, with 13 bases between the two germline ends. The CDR3 extends over 14 amino acids. The germline V gene encodes CDR1 LNHDA and CDR2 SQIVND (reference sequence). CDR3 amino acids: CASSIEGTFGGYTF. The CDR3 nucleotides read TGTGCCAGTAGTATAGAGGGGACCTTCGGGGGCTACACCTTC.

J is TRBJ2-7 and V is TRBV29-1; D uncertain. The germline gives CDR1 SQVTM, CDR2 ANQGSEA. Trimming left V 7 bases short and J 8 bases short, with 18 bases between. This CDR3 is 12 amino acids long. Written as DNA, the CDR3 is TGCAGCGCAACAGAAGAGGTGGGGAAGCAGTACTTC. Amino acids: CSATEEVGKQYF.

The gene calls are TRBV9 and TRBJ2-3; 10 bases match TRBD1. The V and J ends lost 2 bases and 3 bases, in that order; junction bases with no gene match: 12. Germline V CDR1 and CDR2: SGDLS, YYNGEE. The CDR3 length is 18 residues. The CDR3 region has the DNA TGTGCCAGCAGCGTTCAGGGATACGGGACAGGGGCAACAGATACGCAGTATTTT. Residues: CASSVQGYGTGATDTQYF.

This clone came up a few times. This chain joins TRBV6-5 and TRBJ2-7; 13 bases line up with TRBD2. This CDR3 has 16 residues. The trim removed 0 bases at V and 3 bases at J, leaving 2 bases unmatched. Germline CDR1 is MNHEY and CDR2 is SVGAGI. The CDR3 sequence is CASSYSGTSGVYEQYF. The DNA for the CDR3 is TGTGCCAGCAGTTACTCCGGGACTAGCGGGGTCTACGAGCAGTACTTC.

This chain connects TRBV15 to TRBJ1-1; D is uncertain. The CDR3 is 15 residues long. The ends were cut back, 0 bases at V and 5 bases at J, with 13 bases in the middle. Germline V lookup: CDR1 LNHNV, CDR2 YYDKDF (reference sequence). The CDR3 is CATSRDAHAGTEAFF. The CDR3 nucleotides are TGTGCCACCAGCAGAGATGCCCATGCGGGGACTGAAGCTTTCTTT.

The gene calls are TRBV7-2 and TRBJ1-1; D remains ambiguous. The CDR3 consists of 13 residues. Germline V gene lookup returns CDR1 SGHTA and CDR2 FQGNSA. Deletions cut 1 base from V and 2 bases from J, with 5 bases between. The CDR3 sequence: CASSLGRNTEAFF. In DNA form, the CDR3 reads TGTGCCAGCAGCTTAGGCAGAAACACTGAAGCTTTCTTT.